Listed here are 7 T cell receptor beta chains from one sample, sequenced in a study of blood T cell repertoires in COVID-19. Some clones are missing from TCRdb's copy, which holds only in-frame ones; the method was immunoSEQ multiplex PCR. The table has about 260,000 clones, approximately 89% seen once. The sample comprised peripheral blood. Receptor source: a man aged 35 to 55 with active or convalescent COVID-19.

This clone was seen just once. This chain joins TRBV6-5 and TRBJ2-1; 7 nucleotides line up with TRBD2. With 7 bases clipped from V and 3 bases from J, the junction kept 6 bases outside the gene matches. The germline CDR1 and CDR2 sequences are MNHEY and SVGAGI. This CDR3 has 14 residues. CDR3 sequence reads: CASKTSEYYNEQFF. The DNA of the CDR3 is TGTGCCAGCAAAACTAGCGAGTACTACAATGAGCAGTTCTTC.

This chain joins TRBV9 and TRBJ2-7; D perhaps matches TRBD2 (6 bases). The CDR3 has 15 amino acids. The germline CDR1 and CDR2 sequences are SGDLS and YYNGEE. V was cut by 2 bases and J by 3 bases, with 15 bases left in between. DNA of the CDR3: TGTGCCAGCAGCGTGGGGCGTGGAGGGCTCTACGAGCAGTACTTC. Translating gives CASSVGRGGLYEQYF. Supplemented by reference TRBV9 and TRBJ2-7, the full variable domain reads DSGVTQTPKHLITATGQRVTLRCSPRSGDLSVYWYQQSLDQGLQFLIQYYNGEERAKGNILERFSAQQFPDLHSELNLSSLELGDSALYFCASSVGRGGLYEQYFGPGTRLTVT.

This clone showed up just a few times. The CDR3 is CASGLRGLGTEAFF. The CDR3, as DNA: TGTGCCAGTGGTCTCAGGGGGCTGGGGACTGAAGCTTTCTTT. The chain carries TRBV27 and TRBJ1-1, with TRBD1 matching 8 bases. The ends lost 9 bases at V and 5 bases at J; junction bases unmatched: 11. The germline V gene encodes CDR1 MNHEY and CDR2 SMNVEV (reference sequence). This CDR3 comprises 14 residues.

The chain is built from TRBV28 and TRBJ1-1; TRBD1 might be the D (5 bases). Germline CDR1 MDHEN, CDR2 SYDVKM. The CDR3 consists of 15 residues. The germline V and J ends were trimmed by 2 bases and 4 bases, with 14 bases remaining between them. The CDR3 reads CASSLGASGATEAFF. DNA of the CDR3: TGTGCCAGCAGTTTAGGGGCGTCAGGTGCCACTGAAGCTTTCTTT. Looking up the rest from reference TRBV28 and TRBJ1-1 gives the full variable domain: DVKVTQSSRYLVKRTGEKVFLECVQDMDHENMFWYRQDPGLGLRLIYFSYDVKMKEKGDIPEGYSVSREKKERFSLILESASTNQTSMYLCASSLGASGATEAFFGQGTRLTVV.

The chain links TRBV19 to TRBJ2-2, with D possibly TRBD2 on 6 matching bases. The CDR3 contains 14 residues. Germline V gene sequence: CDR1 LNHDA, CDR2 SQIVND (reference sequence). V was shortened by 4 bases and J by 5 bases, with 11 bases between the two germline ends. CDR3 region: CASSSGVPTGELFF. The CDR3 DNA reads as TGTGCCAGTAGTAGCGGGGTTCCAACCGGGGAGCTGTTTTTT.

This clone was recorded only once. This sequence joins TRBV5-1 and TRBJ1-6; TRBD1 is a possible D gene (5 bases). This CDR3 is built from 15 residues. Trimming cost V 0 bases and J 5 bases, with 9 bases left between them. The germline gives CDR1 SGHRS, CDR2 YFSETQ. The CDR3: CASSLGTYNNSPLHF. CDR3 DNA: TGCGCCAGCAGCTTGGGGACATATAATAATTCACCCCTCCACTTT.

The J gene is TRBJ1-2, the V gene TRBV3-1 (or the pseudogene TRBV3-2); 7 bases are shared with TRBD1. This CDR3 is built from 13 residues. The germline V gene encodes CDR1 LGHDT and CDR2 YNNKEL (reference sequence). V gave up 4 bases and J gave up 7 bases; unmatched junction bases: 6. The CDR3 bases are TGTGCCAGCAGCCGACGACAGGGTGCTGGCTACACCTTC. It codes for CASSRRQGAGYTF.